This T cell receptor (beta chain) was identified during a study of T cell changes during pregnancy in multiple sclerosis. CDR3 size: 14 residues. The V gene's germline CDR1 is SGHDT and CDR2 YYEEEE. Trimming took 0 bases from V and 5 from J, leaving 9 bases between them. The method was immunoSEQ multiplex PCR; TCRdb's version includes in-frame clones alone and lacks a portion of them. The sample consists of roughly 100,000 clones, less than 95% of them appearing once. As regards this clone: Other nucleotide sequences from this sample produce the same CDR3.

The TCR sequence derives from a female donor with multiple sclerosis, enrolled in a pregnancy study. The chain joins TRBV5-6 to TRBJ1-5, with D maybe TRBD1 (5 bases). The source was peripheral blood, collected before pregnancy. As DNA, the CDR3 is TGTGCCAGCAGCTTGGCGGGGGGTGATCAGCCCCAGCATTTT. This gives the protein CASSLAGGDQPQHF.